This T cell receptor beta chain was sequenced for a study of molecular identifiers for immune sequencing clone quantification. General study results and limits: Detecting spiked Jurkat TCR RNA from one cell among about a million naive cells was reportedly possible. Clonotypes topping 20 RNA copies carried over 99% of effector molecules but under 1% of naive ones.

As CD8+CD4-CCR7+CD45RA+ cells, naive CD8 T cells were sorted. This clonotype was recorded a few times. No antigen is known for it. One entry per CDR3 protein, called by TCRdb with MiXCR from the PCR reads. The sample includes about 640,000 distinct CDR3 sequences, just under 20% of them seen just once. In germline, CDR1 is MNHEY, CDR2 SMNVEV (reference sequence). The CDR3 has 14 residues. Trimming took 4 bases from V and 4 from J, leaving 14 bases between them. The chain is built from TRBV27 and TRBJ2-7, with D perhaps being TRBD1 or TRBD2 (5 bases each). Sequencing was performed on naive CD8+ T cells from blood, with Jurkat cell RNA spiked in. Subset described: FACS-sorted CD8+CD4-CCR7+CD45RA+ naive T cells. The TCR comes from a human donor in good health. Some libraries in this study had Jurkat cell RNA spiked in. The CDR3 DNA is TGTGCCAGCAGTTCTTTTGGGACCCTGTACGAGCAGTACTTC. This encodes CASSSFGTLYEQYF.